This passage covers 17 T cell receptor beta chains from one sample sequenced in a study of spatial heterogeneity in lung cancer. Time point given: blood at routine non-recurrence follow-up after resection. Without sorting, whole RNA was sequenced from tumor, nontumor lung or frozen PBMC. TCRdb recomputed calls from the 5' RACE reads with MiXCR, one row per CDR3 protein. This table holds around 30,000 distinct CDR3 sequences, 5% to 6.5% found once. The sample here was PBMCs, taken at follow-up. The receptors stem from a male donor with early-stage non-small cell lung cancer.

The table lists this clonotype with many counts. The rearrangement joins TRBV6-6 to TRBJ1-5, with TRBD1 matching 9 bases. Germline-derived CDR1 and CDR2 are MNHNY and SVGAGI (reference sequence). The CDR3 runs 17 residues. The junction had 12 bases not matched to a gene; V was cut back by 6 bases and J by 3 bases. CDR3 amino acids: CASRDRGSPTINQPQHF. CDR3 coding DNA: TGTGCCAGCAGGGACAGGGGCTCACCGACCATCAATCAGCCCCAGCATTTT.

This clonotype was seen ten or more times. This sequence joins TRBV30 and TRBJ2-3; 9 bases map to TRBD1. CDR3 length equals 14 residues. The V gene's germline CDR1 is GTSNPN and CDR2 SVGIG (reference sequence). V gave up 3 bases and J gave up 6 bases; unmatched junction bases: 7. This CDR3 reads CAWRVRQGVDTQYF. Written as DNA, the CDR3 is TGTGCCTGGAGGGTCAGACAGGGGGTTGATACGCAGTATTTT.

In this sample, this clonotype turned up many times. The chain uses TRBV3-1 and TRBJ1-4; D remains unclear. Between the trimmed V and J ends, which lost 0 bases and 10 bases, there was a span of 18 bases. This CDR3 has 16 amino acids. Germline V CDR1 and CDR2: LGHDT, YNNKEL (reference sequence). Written as DNA, the CDR3 is TGTGCCAGCAGCCAAGAAAGGCGTTTGGTGGGAAGAAAACTGTTTTTT. It encodes CASSQERRLVGRKLFF.

This clonotype has ten or more counts. This chain links TRBV20-1 with TRBJ2-3, with 7 bases identical to TRBD2. Germline trimming cut 4 bases from V and 4 bases from J; bases unmatched to any gene: 2. The CDR3 loop spans 12 amino acids. Looked up from germline, CDR1 is DFQATT and CDR2 is SNEGSKA (reference sequence). The CDR3 nucleotides read TGCAGTGCTACGGGAGGACCAGATACGCAGTATTTT. Protein product: CSATGGPDTQYF.

This clonotype was seen repeatedly, ten times or more. The J gene is TRBJ1-5, the V gene TRBV6-2 or TRBV6-3, with D perhaps matching TRBD1 (5 bases). In germline, CDR1 is MNHEY, CDR2 SVGEGT. The CDR3 covers 12 residues. V gave up 8 bases and J gave up 6 bases, with 11 bases separating them. CDR3 coding DNA: TGTGCCAGCGGCCAGGGAACTCAGCCCCAGCATTTT. It specifies CASGQGTQPQHF.

There are a few counts of this clonotype. This rearrangement joins TRBV7-2 to TRBJ2-5; weak D call: TRBD2 (6 bases). The CDR3 length is 14 residues. V shed 5 bases and J shed 4 bases, with 14 bases lying between them. Germline values: CDR1 SGHTA, CDR2 FQGNSA. The CDR3 DNA reads as TGTGCCAGCAGCCCATCGACTAGGGGAGAGACCCAGTACTTC. Protein sequence: CASSPSTRGETQYF.

The gene calls are TRBV28 and TRBJ1-3; 7 bases line up with TRBD1. This CDR3 is 16 amino acids long. The trim removed 1 base at V and 4 bases at J, leaving 7 bases unmatched. CDR1 MDHEN and CDR2 SYDVKM come from the germline V gene. The CDR3 coding sequence is TGTGCCAGCAGTTTATTCGACAGGGTCTCCGGAAACACCATATATTTT. This encodes CASSLFDRVSGNTIYF.

The chain employs TRBV4-2 and TRBJ2-5, with D possibly called TRBD1 or TRBD2 (6 bases each). The V end was cut by 4 bases, the J end by 5 bases, with 26 bases between. The germline gives CDR1 LGHNA, CDR2 YNFKEQ. CDR3 length equals 18 residues. The CDR3 DNA reads as TGTGCCAGCAGCCTAGACCTCCAGGGGCTAGGGAGGAGGGAGACCCAGTACTTC. Protein: CASSLDLQGLGRRETQYF.

This clonotype has only a few counts. The gene calls are TRBV24-1 and TRBJ2-1; TRBD1 matches at 9 bases. The V gene end was trimmed by 6 bases and the J gene end by 4 bases; junction bases not matched to a gene: 3. CDR3 length equals 14 residues. The germline V gene encodes CDR1 KGHDR and CDR2 SFDVKD. The CDR3 DNA is TGTGCCACCAGTCCGGGACAGGGATACAATGAGCAGTTCTTC. Encoded protein: CATSPGQGYNEQFF.

This clonotype was observed many times. The chain has TRBV20-1 and TRBJ2-1; D is ambiguous. V lost 0 bases and J lost 2, with 11 bases in between. The CDR3 has 15 amino acids. Germline-derived CDR1 and CDR2 are DFQATT and SNEGSKA (reference sequence). CDR3 nucleotides: TGCAGTGCTAGAGATAGGGCTTCCGCCTACAATGAGCAGTTCTTC. This gives the protein CSARDRASAYNEQFF.

This clonotype was seen ten or more times. J is TRBJ2-5 and V is TRBV7-3; possibly TRBD1 or TRBD2 for D (5 bases each). Per the germline V gene, CDR1 is SGHTA and CDR2 is FQGTGA. Trimming took off 5 bases at V and 4 bases at J, with 20 bases between the two ends. This CDR3 region has 16 residues. The CDR3, as DNA: TGTGCCAGCAGCCCCGGGTGGGGCACCGGAGGAGAGACCCAGTACTTC. Protein sequence: CASSPGWGTGGETQYF.

This clonotype was recorded at least ten times. The DNA is left out, because the CDR3 cannot be placed on it with certainty; the CDR3 is given as TCRdb lists it. J is TRBJ1-2 and V is TRBV29-1. The CDR3 length equals 14 residues, ends included. CDR1 SQVTM and CDR2 ANQGSEA come from the germline V gene. The CDR3 reads CSVAGMWQYVGYTF.

This chain joins TRBV6-5 and TRBJ2-5; possibly TRBD1 or TRBD2 for D (6 bases each). The germline V gene has CDR1 MNHEY and CDR2 SVGAGI. Trimming pared 5 bases from V and 1 base from J, leaving 14 bases between. The CDR3 has 15 residues. CDR3 residues: CASSPGAGLQETQYF. The CDR3 DNA follows: TGTGCCAGCAGTCCGGGGGCAGGGCTCCAAGAGACCCAGTACTTC.

The chain combines TRBV7-3 with TRBJ2-5; weak D call: TRBD1 (5 bases). The ends were cut back, 0 bases at V and 5 bases at J, with 10 bases in the middle. CDR3 length equals 14 residues. Per the germline V gene, CDR1 is SGHTA and CDR2 is FQGTGA. The CDR3 region is CASSLTQGSETQYF. The CDR3 DNA reads as TGTGCCAGCAGCTTAACGCAGGGTTCGGAGACCCAGTACTTC.

To note about this clonotype: One base away lies a much larger clone, so this may be a sequencing read error. V usage is TRBV12-3 or TRBV12-4 and J usage is TRBJ1-5; 7 bases agree with TRBD1. The CDR3 loop spans 16 amino acids. The J segment lost 6 bases and the V segment lost 5 bases, leaving 13 bases of the junction unmatched. This CDR3 reads CASSPIQGKGIQPQHF. The CDR3 nucleotides read TGTGCCAGCAGTCCGATACAGGGGAAAGGCATTCAGCCCCAGCATTTT.

The chain joins TRBV20-1 to TRBJ2-5; TRBD2 matches at 8 bases. The germline V gene has CDR1 DFQATT and CDR2 SNEGSKA (reference sequence). The CDR3 loop spans 18 amino acids. V shed 1 base, J shed 1 base, and the junction held 14 bases outside the gene matches. The chain's CDR3 is CSARGGSGANPSQETQYF. Written as DNA, the CDR3 is TGCAGTGCTAGAGGAGGTAGCGGGGCCAACCCATCCCAAGAGACCCAGTACTTC.

The sample holds many counts of this clonotype. The chain links TRBV29-1 to TRBJ2-1; possible D gene TRBD1, 5 bases. V was trimmed by 3 bases and J by 6 bases, leaving 12 bases between them. CDR1 is SQVTM, CDR2 ANQGSEA, per germline. CDR3 length: 13 residues. The CDR3 DNA is TGCAGCGTTGACTGGCAGGGCAGCAATGAGCAGTTCTTC. It codes for CSVDWQGSNEQFF.